The entry below describes one T cell receptor (beta chain). Germline values: CDR1 SNHLY, CDR2 FYNNEI. This CDR3 comprises 15 residues. This table comes from immunoSEQ multiplex PCR, and its TCRdb copy is limited to in-frame clones, with some not included. The sample holds 15,000 to 20,000 clones, about 81% seen once. These data originate in a study of ipilimumab plus nivolumab after autologous stem cell transplantation. This specimen was PBMCs, taken in a trial of ipilimumab plus nivolumab as post-transplant consolidation. The receptor's source is a male donor with diffuse large B-cell lymphoma. The V and J genes are TRBV2 and TRBJ2-5; tentative D call: TRBD1 (6 bases). The end of the DNA aligns better with TRBJ2-7, so the J call may be wrong. As DNA, the CDR3 is TGTGCCAGCAGTGAGGAGGACAGCATCTCCTACGAGCAGTACTTC. It specifies CASSEEDSISYEQYF.